This passage covers 15 T cell receptor beta chains from one sample sequenced in a study of T cells in Graves' hyperthyroidism and ophthalmopathy. Researchers took RNA transcripts and amplified the TCR beta CDR3 regions from them. The TCR CDR3 was amplified in a first-round RT-PCR using the HTBI primer set. Each CDR3 protein gets one entry after TCRdb re-called the multiplex PCR reads with MiXCR. Of a few hundred thousand distinct CDR3 sequences listed, approximately 14% are singletons. Sequences were obtained from blood. These receptors originate from a woman aged 50 to 60 with Graves' hyperthyroidism that later progressed to Graves' ophthalmopathy.

This clonotype showed up just a few times. The junction differs from germline at one of its ends, possibly a read error. The chain joins TRBV9 to TRBJ2-1; D ambiguous. The CDR3 runs 13 residues. Per the germline V gene, CDR1 is SGDLS and CDR2 is YYNGEE. The chain's CDR3 is CSSSFESYNEQFF. As DNA, the CDR3 is TGTTCCAGCAGCTTCGAATCTTACAATGAGCAGTTCTTC.

This chain links TRBV7-8 with TRBJ1-3; D gene unclear. CDR1 and CDR2 from the germline V gene are SGHVS and FQNEAQ. V dropped 2 bases and J dropped 0 bases, with 14 bases sitting between them. This CDR3 has 17 amino acids. The CDR3 bases are TGTGCCAGCAGCTTACTTGCAGGCCCGAGCTCTGGAAACACCATATATTTT. Translating it yields CASSLLAGPSSGNTIYF.

This clonotype was seen ten or more times. The chain couples TRBV28 to TRBJ1-5, with 8 bases identical to TRBD1. The trim removed 5 bases at V and 3 bases at J, leaving 9 bases unmatched. The CDR3 spans 16 residues. The germline V gene has CDR1 MDHEN and CDR2 SYDVKM. The CDR3 DNA reads TGTGCCAGCAGTAGCCCCGACAGGGGTATCAATCAGCCCCAGCATTTT. Encoded protein: CASSSPDRGINQPQHF.

This clonotype was observed many times. The chain joins TRBV18 to TRBJ2-1, with 7 bases aligning to TRBD2. The V segment lost 6 bases and the J segment 0 bases; nucleotides outside the gene matches: 2. This CDR3 has 14 amino acids. CDR1 is KGHSH and CDR2 is LQKENI in the germline V gene. The CDR3 loop is CASSVAGSYNEQFF. The CDR3 coding sequence is TGTGCCAGCTCCGTAGCGGGCTCCTACAATGAGCAGTTCTTC. Looking up the rest from reference TRBV18 and TRBJ2-1 gives the full variable domain: NAGVMQNPRHLVRRRGQEARLRCSPMKGHSHVYWYRQLPEEGLKFMVYLQKENIIDESGMPKERFSAEFPKEGPSILRIQQVVRGDSAAYFCASSVAGSYNEQFFGPGTRLTVL.

This clonotype showed up just once. The chain couples TRBV10-2 to TRBJ2-5; TRBD2 matches 13 bases. V lost 2 bases and J lost 7; bases outside the gene matches: 22. Germline V CDR1 and CDR2: WSHSY, SAAADI. CDR3 length: 21 amino acids. The CDR3 loop reads CASSEGGALGLAGDPGRTQYF. The CDR3 DNA is TGCGCCAGCAGTGAGGGGGGAGCATTAGGACTAGCGGGGGACCCGGGGAGGACCCAGTACTTC.

This clonotype was observed at least ten times. This sequence joins TRBV28 and TRBJ2-3; 11 positions match TRBD2. The ends lost 6 bases at V and 5 bases at J; junction bases unmatched: 10. Per germline, CDR1 MDHEN and CDR2 SYDVKM. CDR3 length: 16 amino acids. The CDR3 loop reads CASSRASSGRRDTQYF. Written as DNA, the CDR3 is TGTGCCAGCAGCCGTGCCTCTAGCGGGAGGCGAGATACGCAGTATTTT.

This rearrangement joins TRBV12-3 or TRBV12-4 to TRBJ1-1; 8 bases are a match to TRBD1. CDR3 size: 16 residues. J lost 3 bases, V lost 8 bases, and 14 bases had no gene match. The CDR3 bases are TGTGCCAGCTCACCTTTGATGACAGGGGTAGACACTGAAGCTTTCTTT. It codes for CASSPLMTGVDTEAFF.

The chain carries TRBV9 and TRBJ2-7; D might be TRBD1 (6 bases). V was pared by 0 bases and J by 3 bases, with 10 bases between. Germline-derived CDR1 and CDR2 are SGDLS and YYNGEE. The CDR3 contains 14 residues. In DNA form, the CDR3 reads TGTGCCAGCAGCGTAGGGCAGGGGAACTACGAGCAGTACTTC. Protein product: CASSVGQGNYEQYF.

This clonotype was detected ten times or more. V usage is TRBV27 and J usage is TRBJ2-7; weak D call: TRBD2 (5 bases). CDR3 size: 12 residues. CDR1 MNHEY and CDR2 SMNVEV come from the germline V gene (reference sequence). The ends were cut back, 2 bases at V and 7 bases at J, with 9 bases in the middle. This CDR3 reads CASSLEGMEQYF. For the CDR3, the DNA is TGTGCCAGCAGTTTAGAGGGTATGGAGCAGTACTTC.

Many counts were recorded for this clonotype. In DNA form, the CDR3 reads TGTGCCAGCAGCCTTACGGAAGGGACAGGGTGGAATTCAAACACCGGGGAGCTGTTTTTT. Residues: CASSLTEGTGWNSNTGELFF. This chain uses TRBV3-1 with TRBJ2-2; 9 nucleotides agree with TRBD1. CDR1 is LGHDT and CDR2 is YNNKEL in the germline V gene (reference sequence). The length of the CDR3 is 20 residues. Unmatched junction bases numbered 17, after V lost 4 bases and J lost 2 bases.

For this clonotype: Possible read error: a much larger clone is one base away. V usage is TRBV9 and J usage is TRBJ2-2; 11 nucleotides line up with TRBD2. The length of the CDR3 is 17 residues. Germline CDR1 SGDLS, CDR2 YYNGEE. The CDR3 bases are TGTGCCAGCAGGGTAGGGCTAGCGGGAGGTTGGACCGGGGAGCTGTTTTTT. This codes for CASRVGLAGGWTGELFF.

This clonotype appeared a few times. The chain combines TRBV10-3 with TRBJ1-2, with 10 bases identical to TRBD1. Germline-derived CDR1 and CDR2 are ENHRY and SYGVKD. The CDR3 totals 14 residues. V trimming: 5 bases; J trimming: 7 bases; junction bases outside the gene matches: 7. CDR3 sequence reads: CAISMDRGLFGYTF. CDR3 nucleotide sequence: TGTGCCATCAGTATGGACAGGGGGTTGTTTGGCTACACCTTC.

In its sample, this clonotype was seen many times. The CDR3 reads CASSSRGSRVVISSYEQYF. The CDR3 DNA follows: TGTGCCAGCAGCTCCCGGGGCTCCCGGGTGGTTATCAGCTCCTACGAGCAGTACTTC. This chain joins TRBV11-2 and TRBJ2-7; perhaps D is TRBD1 or TRBD2 (5 bases each). V was cut by 4 bases and J by 0 bases, with 25 bases left in between. CDR3 length equals 19 residues. In germline, CDR1 is SGHAT, CDR2 FQNNGV.

This clonotype has a count of ten or more. J is TRBJ2-1 and V is TRBV29-1; D may be TRBD1 (5 bases). CDR3 length equals 15 residues. Trimming left V 3 bases short and J 5 bases short, with 17 bases between. Germline-derived CDR1 and CDR2 are SQVTM and ANQGSEA. CDR3 DNA: TGCAGCGTTGACGGCCTGGACACCCAGGACAATGAGCAGTTCTTC. Amino acids: CSVDGLDTQDNEQFF.

This clonotype was observed many times. The genes are TRBV6-5 and TRBJ2-2; 7 bases fit TRBD1. Germline lookup yields CDR1 MNHEY and CDR2 SVGAGI. This CDR3 is 16 amino acids long. After removal of 4 bases from V and 3 bases from J, the junction contained 8 bases not matched to a gene. The CDR3 DNA follows: TGTGCCAGCAGTTCCCGGGACAGCAGGGACACCGGGGAGCTGTTTTTT. Protein product: CASSSRDSRDTGELFF.